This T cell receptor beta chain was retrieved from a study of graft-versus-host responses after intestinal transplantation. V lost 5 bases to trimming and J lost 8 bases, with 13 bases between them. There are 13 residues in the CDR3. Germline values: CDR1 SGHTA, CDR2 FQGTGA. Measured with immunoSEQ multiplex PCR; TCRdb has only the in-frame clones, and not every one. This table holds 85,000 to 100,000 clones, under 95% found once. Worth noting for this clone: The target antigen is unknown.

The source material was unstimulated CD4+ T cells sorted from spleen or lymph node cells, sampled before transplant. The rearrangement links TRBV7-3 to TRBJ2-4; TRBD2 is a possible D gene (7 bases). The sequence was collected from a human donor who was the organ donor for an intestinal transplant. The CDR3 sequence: CASSEQGGDIQYF. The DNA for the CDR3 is TGTGCCAGCAGCGAACAGGGAGGGGACATTCAGTACTTC.